The source of this TCR beta chain is a study of beta chain features in type 1 diabetes. Study outcomes and limitations: The naive, central memory and Treg TCRB repertoires looked more alike in patients than they did in healthy donors. Insertions were fewer and deletions more numerous at VDJ junctions in type 1 diabetes patients. A moderate, significant TCRB CDR3 shortening appeared in type 1 diabetes across four CD4+ subsets.

A note on this clone: Antigen: not known.

Sorting that relied on CD45RO/CCR7/CD25/CD127/CD95/CD27 yielded CD4+ naive, central memory, regulatory and stem cell-like memory cells. The CDR3 is 15 amino acids. Germline CDR1 is KGHSH and CDR2 is LQKENI. V was trimmed by 2 bases and J by 0 bases, leaving 10 bases between them. TCRB transcripts that were expressed got sequenced, as all of the isolated RNA had been reverse transcribed. Generated by immunoSEQ multiplex PCR, the TCRdb table keeps only in-frame clones and is missing some. Counted here are a few hundred thousand clones, approximately 15% occurring once; the ten biggest clones make up roughly 0.015%.

The sample taken for sequencing was naive CD4+ T cells from blood. The chain joins TRBV18 to TRBJ1-1; no firm D call. The clonotype was recovered from a man between 18 and 35 years old with type 1 diabetes. The CDR3 sequence is CASSPVAPLNTEAFF. The CDR3 DNA reads as TGTGCCAGCTCACCAGTGGCCCCCTTGAACACTGAAGCTTTCTTT.